This TCR beta chain was captured by sequencing in a study of tumor-infiltrating lymphocytes in primary liver carcinoma. Study-wide context: About 3.5 to 8 million productive TCRbeta reads were obtained from the samples, with similar numbers across tissue types.

Study results and caveats: The 250 largest clones made up significantly more of tumor than blood repertoires (p = 0.039).

As for this clonotype: What it recognizes is unknown.

Blood RNA originated from unsorted whole blood, with germline DNA additionally extracted. There were only treatment-naive patients, all with chronic HBV infection. TCR beta cDNA came from around 0.5 ug total RNA, primed with a constant-region primer. Modified slightly, ARM-PCR produced TCR beta libraries over three nested multiplex PCR rounds. TCRdb reprocessed the multiplex PCR reads via MiXCR and lists one record per CDR3 protein. The sample carries approximately 330,000 distinct CDR3 sequences, about 61% recorded once. The origin of this receptor is a man in his forties or fifties with primary liver carcinoma and hepatitis B virus infection. Material: peripheral blood.

CDR3 sequence: CASSSWARFAYEQYF. The CDR3 DNA reads as TGTGCCAGCAGCTCATGGGCCAGGTTCGCCTACGAGCAGTACTTC. The chain is built from TRBV11-2 and TRBJ2-7; D remains ambiguous. The V gene's germline CDR1 is SGHAT and CDR2 FQNNGV. Deletions cut 4 bases from V and 2 bases from J, with 15 bases between. The CDR3 sequence is 15 residues long. Drawing the rest from reference TRBV11-2 and TRBJ2-7, the complete variable domain is EAGVAQSPRYKIIEKRQSVAFWCNPISGHATLYWYQQILGQGPKLLIQFQNNGVVDDSQLPKDRFSAERLKGVDSTLKIQPAKLEDSAVYLCASSSWARFAYEQYFGPGTRLTVT.